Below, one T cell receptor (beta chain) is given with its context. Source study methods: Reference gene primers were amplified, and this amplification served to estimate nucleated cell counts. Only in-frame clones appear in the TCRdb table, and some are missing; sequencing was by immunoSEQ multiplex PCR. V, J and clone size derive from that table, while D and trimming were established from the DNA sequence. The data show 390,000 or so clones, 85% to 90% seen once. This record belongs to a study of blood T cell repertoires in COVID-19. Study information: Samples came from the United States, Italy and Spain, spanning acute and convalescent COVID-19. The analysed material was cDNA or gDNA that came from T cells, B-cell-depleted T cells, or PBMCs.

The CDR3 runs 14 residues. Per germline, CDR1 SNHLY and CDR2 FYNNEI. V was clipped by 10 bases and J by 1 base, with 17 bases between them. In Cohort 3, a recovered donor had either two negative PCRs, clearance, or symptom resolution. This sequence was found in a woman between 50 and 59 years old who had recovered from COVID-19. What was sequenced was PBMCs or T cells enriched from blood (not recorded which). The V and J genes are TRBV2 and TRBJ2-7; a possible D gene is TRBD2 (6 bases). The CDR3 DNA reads TGTGCCAACACCCCGGGACTCGGTTCCTACGAGCAGTACTTC. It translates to CANTPGLGSYEQYF.